What follows is one T cell receptor (beta chain) and its context. Its target is not known. This sample is drawn from a study of blood T cells in healthy people across ages. General study results and limits: Expanded clonotype shifts may have been confounded, as the donors had an unknown CMV status.

The second PCR ran roughly 6 to 11 cycles with a sample-barcoded 5' primer and J-beta primers. Using its own MiXCR run on the 5' RACE reads, TCRdb lists one record per CDR3 protein. This sample has 780,000 or so distinct CDR3 sequences, with about 61% found just once. Drawn from each donor were 8.5 to 10 milliliters of peripheral blood. V was clipped by 5 bases and J by 5 bases; unmatched bases: 9. The CDR3 has 14 residues. Per the germline V gene, CDR1 is SEHNR and CDR2 is FQNEAQ (reference sequence). This sequence joins TRBV7-9 and TRBJ2-7; 7 bases map to TRBD2. The receptor was isolated from a man in his forties in good health. Sequenced material: blood. In DNA, the CDR3 is TGTGCCAGCAGCCCTTCAGCGGGACCTCACGAGCAGTACTTC. Its protein is CASSPSAGPHEQYF.